The rows below give T cell receptor beta chains drawn from one sample of a study of T-cell reconstitution after alpha-beta-depleted transplantation in children. One entry per CDR3 protein results from TCRdb running MiXCR on the PCR reads. This sample yields some 840,000 distinct CDR3 sequences, of which less than 20% are seen a single time; approximately 4.5% belongs to the top ten. Source: PBMCs, mostly from graft donor cells, taken 360 days after TCRalphabeta/CD19-depleted stem cell transplant. The receptor set was obtained from a male patient under 18 who had a stem cell transplant for acute lymphoblastic leukemia, so the T cells may come from the graft donor. Each CDR3 is given with its conserved first and last residue. The order of the fields is clone size, J gene, D gene, V gene, CDR3 DNA, CDR3 protein. The D gene is left open where the match is weak. Size is omitted from some rows. Given values are once, few, many or a class for expanded clones.

size: -
J: TRBJ2-4
D: -
V: TRBV18
DNA: TGTGCCAGCTCACGGGCTATGGGGAGAACCAAAAACATTCAGTACTTC
CDR3: CASSRAMGRTKNIQYF

size: many
J: TRBJ2-1
D: -
V: TRBV29-1
DNA: TGCAGCGTTGAAGCGGATAAGCATGAGCAGTTCTTC
CDR3: CSVEADKHEQFF

size: -
J: TRBJ1-3
D: -
V: TRBV29-1
DNA: TGCAGCGCCGGGCAGAGACAACGCTCTGGAAACACCATATATTTT
CDR3: CSAGQRQRSGNTIYF

size: few
J: TRBJ2-6
D: -
V: TRBV3-1
DNA: TGTGCCAGCAGCCAAGTTCACCTCTCTGGGGCCAACGTCCTGACTTTC
CDR3: CASSQVHLSGANVLTF

size: -
J: TRBJ1-6
D: -
V: TRBV5-1
DNA: TGCGCCAGCAGAGACCCTCTCCGAGGGATGAGCCGGTCACCCCTCCACTTT
CDR3: CASRDPLRGMSRSPLHF

size: -
J: TRBJ1-1
D: TRBD1
V: TRBV12-3/TRBV12-4
DNA: TGTGCCAGCAGCCGCGGACAGGGGCGGAACACTGAAGCTTTCTTT
CDR3: CASSRGQGRNTEAFF

size: few
J: TRBJ2-3
D: TRBD2
V: TRBV18
DNA: TGTGCCAGCTCACCCCAAGGACTAGCGGGAGGAATTGGCACAGATACGCAGTATTTT
CDR3: CASSPQGLAGGIGTDTQYF

size: few
J: TRBJ2-5
D: -
V: TRBV20-1
DNA: TGCAGTGCTACCGCTCCCAATAGGGACCTCCAAGAGACCCAGTACTTC
CDR3: CSATAPNRDLQETQYF

size: -
J: TRBJ1-1
D: -
V: TRBV7-6
DNA: TGTGCCAGCAGCTTCAATGGGGACACTGAAGCTTTCTTT
CDR3: CASSFNGDTEAFF

size: -
J: TRBJ1-3
D: -
V: TRBV4-1
DNA: TGCGCCAGCAGCAGGTGGGACACCCATGGAAACACCATATATTTT
CDR3: CASSRWDTHGNTIYF

size: many
J: TRBJ2-1
D: -
V: TRBV5-1
DNA: TGCGCCAGCAGCTTGGTATCCGTTGAGCAGTTCTTC
CDR3: CASSLVSVEQFF

size: -
J: TRBJ2-7
D: -
V: TRBV25-1
DNA: TGTGCCAGCAGTGACACGGTTCTGACCTACGAGCAGTACTTC
CDR3: CASSDTVLTYEQYF

size: -
J: TRBJ2-7
D: TRBD1
V: TRBV9
DNA: TGTGCCAGCAGCCCCACCGGGACAGGGAACGAGCAGTACTTC
CDR3: CASSPTGTGNEQYF

size: few
J: TRBJ2-7
D: -
V: TRBV6-5
DNA: TGTGCCAGCAGTTACTCCCTGGGAGAAGTCCCCTACGAGCAGTACTTC
CDR3: CASSYSLGEVPYEQYF